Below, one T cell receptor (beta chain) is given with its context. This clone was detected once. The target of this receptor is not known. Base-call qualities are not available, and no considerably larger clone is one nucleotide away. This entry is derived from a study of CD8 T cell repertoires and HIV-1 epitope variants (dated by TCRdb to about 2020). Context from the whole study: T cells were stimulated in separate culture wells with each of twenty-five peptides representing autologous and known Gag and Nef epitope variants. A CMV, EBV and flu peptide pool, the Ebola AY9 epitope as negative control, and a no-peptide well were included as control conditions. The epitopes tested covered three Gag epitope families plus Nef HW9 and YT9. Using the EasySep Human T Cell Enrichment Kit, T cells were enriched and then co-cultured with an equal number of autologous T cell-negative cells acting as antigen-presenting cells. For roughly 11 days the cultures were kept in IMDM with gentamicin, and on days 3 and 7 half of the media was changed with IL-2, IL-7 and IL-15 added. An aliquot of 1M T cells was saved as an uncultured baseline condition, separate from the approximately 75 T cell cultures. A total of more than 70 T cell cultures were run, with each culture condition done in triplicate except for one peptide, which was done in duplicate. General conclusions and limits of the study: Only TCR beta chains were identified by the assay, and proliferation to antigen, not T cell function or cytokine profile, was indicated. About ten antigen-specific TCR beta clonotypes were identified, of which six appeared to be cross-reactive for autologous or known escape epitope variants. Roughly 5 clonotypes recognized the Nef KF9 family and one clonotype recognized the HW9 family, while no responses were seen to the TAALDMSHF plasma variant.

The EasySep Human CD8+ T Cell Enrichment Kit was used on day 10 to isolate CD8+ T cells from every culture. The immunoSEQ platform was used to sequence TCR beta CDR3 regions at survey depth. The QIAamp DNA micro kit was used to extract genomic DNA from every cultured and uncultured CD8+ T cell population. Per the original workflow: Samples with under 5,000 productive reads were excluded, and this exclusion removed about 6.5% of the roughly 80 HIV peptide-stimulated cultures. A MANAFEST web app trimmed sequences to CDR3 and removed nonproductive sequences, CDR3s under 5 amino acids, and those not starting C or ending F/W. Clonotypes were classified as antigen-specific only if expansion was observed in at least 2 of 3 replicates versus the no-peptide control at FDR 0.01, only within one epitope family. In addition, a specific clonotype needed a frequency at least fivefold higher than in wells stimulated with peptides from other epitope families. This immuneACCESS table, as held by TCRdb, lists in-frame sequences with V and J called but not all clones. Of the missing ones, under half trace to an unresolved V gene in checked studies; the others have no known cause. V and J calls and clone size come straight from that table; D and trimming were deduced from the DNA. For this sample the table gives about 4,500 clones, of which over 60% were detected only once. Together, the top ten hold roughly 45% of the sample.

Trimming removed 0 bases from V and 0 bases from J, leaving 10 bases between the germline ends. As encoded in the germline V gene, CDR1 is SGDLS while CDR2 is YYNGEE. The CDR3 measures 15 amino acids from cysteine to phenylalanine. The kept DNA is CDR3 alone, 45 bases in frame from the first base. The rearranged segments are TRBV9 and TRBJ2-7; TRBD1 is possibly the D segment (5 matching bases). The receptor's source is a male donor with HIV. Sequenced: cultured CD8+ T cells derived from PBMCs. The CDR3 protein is CASSVGGAGSYEQYF. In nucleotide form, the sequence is TGTGCCAGCAGCGTAGGGGGCGCCGGCTCCTACGAGCAGTACTTC.